Following are 10 T cell receptor beta chains from one sample sequenced in a study of CD8+ T cells in alopecia areata. Treatment indicated: oral pan-JAK inhibitor, 5-10 mg twice daily. The sequencing template was cDNA reverse transcribed from extracted RNA. Only in-frame clones appear in the TCRdb table, and some are missing; sequencing was by immunoSEQ multiplex PCR. Of fewer than 200,000 clones in the sample, about 54% are singletons; the top ten hold roughly 17%. The sequenced sample was CD4+ T cells sorted from blood, obtained between weeks 55 and 65, from a patient treated with tofacitinib. The source of these receptors is a human donor with alopecia areata.

V and J are TRBV18 and TRBJ2-5; unclear D gene. The CDR3 extends over 13 amino acids. The V end was cut by 4 bases, the J end by 4 bases, with 10 bases between. CDR1 and CDR2 from the germline V gene are KGHSH and LQKENI. The CDR3 nucleotides read TGTGCCAGCTCACTCAACAGTTTAGAGACCCAGTACTTC. It specifies CASSLNSLETQYF.

The V call is TRBV15, the J call TRBJ2-1; TRBD1 might be the D (5 bases). Germline V gene lookup returns CDR1 LNHNV and CDR2 YYDKDF (reference sequence). The CDR3 totals 13 residues. Trimming removed 3 bases from V and 8 bases from J, with 11 bases in between. The CDR3 DNA reads TGTGCCACCAGCAGCGACCCAGGGTATGAGCAGTTCTTC. Protein sequence: CATSSDPGYEQFF.

This chain joins TRBV29-1 and TRBJ1-1; D uncertain. V lost 8 bases, J lost 1 base, and 11 bases lay in between. CDR1 SQVTM and CDR2 ANQGSEA come from the germline V gene. CDR3 length: 12 residues. As DNA, the CDR3 is TGCAGCTACCGAACACAGAACACTGAAGCTTTCTTT. It is translated as CSYRTQNTEAFF. The full variable domain, rest sourced from reference TRBV29-1 and TRBJ1-1, is SAVISQKPSRDICQRGTSLTIQCQVDSQVTMMFWYRQQPGQSLTLIATANQGSEATYESGFVIDKFPISRPNLTFSTLTVSNMSPEDSSIYLCSYRTQNTEAFFGQGTRLTVV.

The V gene is TRBV4-2, the J gene TRBJ2-6; D perhaps matches TRBD2 (5 bases). With 2 bases removed from V and 0 bases from J, the gap between germline ends came to 11 bases. The CDR3 is 17 residues long. Per germline, CDR1 LGHNA and CDR2 YNFKEQ. The CDR3 coding sequence is TGTGCCAGCAGCCAAACCACGGGGAGCTCTGGGGCCAACGTCCTGACTTTC. This encodes CASSQTTGSSGANVLTF.

This clone came up a few times. The V call is TRBV4-1, the J call TRBJ2-1, with D unresolved. Germline lookup yields CDR1 MGHRA and CDR2 YSYEKL. Trimming pared 1 base from V and 4 bases from J, leaving 11 bases between. This CDR3 comprises 15 residues. CDR3: CASSQVSGGYNEQFF. The CDR3 DNA reads as TGCGCCAGCAGCCAAGTGTCAGGCGGATACAATGAGCAGTTCTTC.

In nucleotides, the CDR3 is TGCAGCGTCCCAAATGGACAGGGGACTCTCTACGAGCAGTACTTC. Its translation is CSVPNGQGTLYEQYF. The chain uses TRBV29-1 and TRBJ2-7; TRBD1 matches at 9 bases. This CDR3 spans 15 amino acids. The V and J ends lost 6 bases and 3 bases, in that order; junction bases with no gene match: 12. Germline V gives CDR1 SQVTM, CDR2 ANQGSEA.

The gene calls are TRBV19 and TRBJ2-1; TRBD1 agrees at 7 bases. CDR3 size: 15 residues. Germline values: CDR1 LNHDA, CDR2 SQIVND (reference sequence). V shed 7 bases and J 4 bases; nucleotides not matched to a gene: 10. The CDR3 sequence is CASKIVDREYNEQFF. For the CDR3, the DNA is TGTGCCAGTAAGATTGTCGACAGGGAATACAATGAGCAGTTCTTC.

The genes are TRBV15 and TRBJ2-7, with a tentative D call TRBD1 (5 bases). Germline V gene sequence: CDR1 LNHNV, CDR2 YYDKDF (reference sequence). V dropped 2 bases and J dropped 7 bases, with 12 bases sitting between them. This CDR3 spans 13 amino acids. In DNA form, the CDR3 reads TGTGCCACCAGCAGACAGGGTTTAGAGGAGCAGTACTTC. This encodes CATSRQGLEEQYF.

The chain is built from TRBV29-1 and TRBJ1-1; TRBD1 is a possible D gene (5 bases). This CDR3 spans 14 amino acids. Trimming shortened V by 7 bases and J by 0 bases, and 15 bases separated the two germline ends. Germline loops: CDR1 SQVTM, CDR2 ANQGSEA. The CDR3 here is CSAIGVRVNTEAFF. The CDR3 DNA reads as TGCAGCGCAATTGGGGTCAGGGTGAACACTGAAGCTTTCTTT.

This clone appeared once. The genes are TRBV4-2 and TRBJ1-1; possible D gene TRBD1, 5 bases. The V end was cut by 3 bases, the J end by 4 bases, with 18 bases between. Germline values: CDR1 LGHNA, CDR2 YNFKEQ. The CDR3 consists of 16 residues. CDR3 sequence reads: CASSQAGEGSFTEAFF. CDR3 bases: TGTGCCAGCAGCCAGGCCGGAGAGGGGAGTTTCACTGAAGCTTTCTTT.